This note documents a single T cell receptor beta chain sequence. As originally analysed: Estimation of nucleated cell counts relied on the amplification of reference gene primers. Only in-frame clones appear in the TCRdb table, and some are missing; sequencing was by immunoSEQ multiplex PCR. V and J calls and clone size are those listed in that table; D and trimming were worked out from the DNA. Of about 280,000 clones listed, around 83% were seen once; the top ten hold about 5%. The data were taken from a study of blood T cell repertoires in COVID-19. The germline V and J ends were trimmed by 4 bases and 1 base, with 8 bases remaining between them. This CDR3 contains 15 residues. Looked up from germline, CDR1 is SNHLY and CDR2 is FYNNEI.

V gene TRBV2 combines with J gene TRBJ2-6; D is ambiguous. The clonotype was recovered from a man in his forties who had been exposed to COVID-19. The sample comprised PBMCs or T cells enriched from blood (not recorded which). The CDR3 reads CASSVGLSGANVLTF. CDR3 nucleotide sequence: TGTGCCAGCAGTGTTGGCCTGTCTGGGGCCAACGTCCTGACTTTC.